This T cell receptor (beta chain) was retrieved from a study of blood T cells in healthy people across ages. Findings and caveats of the study: Long-lived and aged donors differed, with more naive CD4+ cells and higher diversity in the long-lived.

Donors gave around 10 milliliters of peripheral blood apiece. Between the trimmed V and J ends, which lost 6 bases and 2 bases, there was a span of 16 bases. The CDR3 is 15 amino acids. Germline CDR1 reads SSHAT; CDR2 reads FNYEAQ (reference sequence). The second PCR ran about 6 to 11 cycles with a sample-barcoded 5' primer and J-beta primers. There were at least 3 million CDR3-containing paired-end reads obtained from each sample. TCRdb re-called the 5' RACE reads with MiXCR, one entry per CDR3 protein. The sample contains hundreds of thousands of distinct CDR3 sequences, roughly 32% of which appear only once. The sample holds many counts of this clonotype. Its antigen is not known.

This chain joins TRBV7-7 and TRBJ2-5; maybe TRBD1 (5 bases). Material for sequencing was blood. The receptor was isolated from a woman older than 75 in good health. The CDR3 region is CASSTDRGVQETQYF. The CDR3 coding sequence is TGTGCCAGCAGTACCGACAGAGGAGTTCAAGAGACCCAGTACTTC.